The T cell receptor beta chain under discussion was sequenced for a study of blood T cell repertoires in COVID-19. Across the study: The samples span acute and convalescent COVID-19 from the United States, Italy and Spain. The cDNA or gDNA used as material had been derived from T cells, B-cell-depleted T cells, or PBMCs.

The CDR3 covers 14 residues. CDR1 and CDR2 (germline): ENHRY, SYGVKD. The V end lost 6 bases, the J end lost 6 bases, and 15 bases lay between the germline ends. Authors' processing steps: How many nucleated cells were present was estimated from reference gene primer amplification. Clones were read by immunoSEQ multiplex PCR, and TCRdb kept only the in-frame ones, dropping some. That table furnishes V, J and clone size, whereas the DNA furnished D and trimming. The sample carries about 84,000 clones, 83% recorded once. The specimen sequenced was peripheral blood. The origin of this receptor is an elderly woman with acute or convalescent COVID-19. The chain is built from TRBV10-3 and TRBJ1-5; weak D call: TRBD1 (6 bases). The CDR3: CAISPGTNFQPQHF. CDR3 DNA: TGTGCCATCAGCCCCGGGACAAATTTTCAGCCCCAGCATTTT.